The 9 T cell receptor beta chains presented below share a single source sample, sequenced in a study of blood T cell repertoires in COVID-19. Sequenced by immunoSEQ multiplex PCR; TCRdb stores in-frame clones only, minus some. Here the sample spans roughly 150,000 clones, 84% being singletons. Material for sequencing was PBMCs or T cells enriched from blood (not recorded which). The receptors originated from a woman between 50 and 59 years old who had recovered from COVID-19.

Here the CDR3 reads CASSQASGSGYEQYF. The CDR3 coding sequence is TGTGCCAGCTCACAAGCTAGCGGGAGTGGCTACGAGCAGTACTTC. The chain joins TRBV18 to TRBJ2-7, with TRBD2 matching over 10 bases. CDR1 is KGHSH and CDR2 is LQKENI in the germline V gene. Trimming removed 4 bases from V and 3 bases from J; junction bases left unmatched: 6. The CDR3 is made up of 15 amino acids.

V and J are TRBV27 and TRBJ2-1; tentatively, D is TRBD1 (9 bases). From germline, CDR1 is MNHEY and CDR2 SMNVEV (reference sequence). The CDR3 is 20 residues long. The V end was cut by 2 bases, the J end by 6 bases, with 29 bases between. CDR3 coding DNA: TGTGCCAGCAGTTTAAGAAACGGACAGGGGACTTCTAGCGGGTCCAATGAGCAGTTCTTC. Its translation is CASSLRNGQGTSSGSNEQFF.

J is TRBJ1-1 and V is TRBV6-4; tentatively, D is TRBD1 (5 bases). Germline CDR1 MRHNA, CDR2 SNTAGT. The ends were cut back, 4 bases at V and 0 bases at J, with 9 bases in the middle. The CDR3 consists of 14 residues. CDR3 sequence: CASSVDRLNTEAFF. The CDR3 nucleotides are TGTGCCAGCAGTGTTGACAGACTGAACACTGAAGCTTTCTTT.

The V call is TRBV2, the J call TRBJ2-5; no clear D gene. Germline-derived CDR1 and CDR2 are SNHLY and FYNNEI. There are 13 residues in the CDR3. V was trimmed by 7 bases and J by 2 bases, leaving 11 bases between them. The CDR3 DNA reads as TGTGCCAGCAACTGGGCAGTTCAAGAGACCCAGTACTTC. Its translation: CASNWAVQETQYF.

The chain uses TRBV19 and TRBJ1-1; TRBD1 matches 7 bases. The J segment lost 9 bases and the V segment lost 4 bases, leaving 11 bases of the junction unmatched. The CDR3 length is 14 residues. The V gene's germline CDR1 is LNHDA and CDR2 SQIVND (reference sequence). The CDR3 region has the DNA TGTGCCAGTAGTAAGCCCACCAGGGGGGAAAAAGCTTTCTTT. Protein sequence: CASSKPTRGEKAFF.

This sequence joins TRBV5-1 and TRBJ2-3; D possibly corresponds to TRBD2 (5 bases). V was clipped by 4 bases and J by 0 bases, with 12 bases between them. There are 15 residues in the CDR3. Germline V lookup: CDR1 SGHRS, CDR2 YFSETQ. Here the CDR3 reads CASSPDRTSTDTQYF. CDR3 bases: TGCGCCAGCAGCCCCGACCGGACTAGCACAGATACGCAGTATTTT.

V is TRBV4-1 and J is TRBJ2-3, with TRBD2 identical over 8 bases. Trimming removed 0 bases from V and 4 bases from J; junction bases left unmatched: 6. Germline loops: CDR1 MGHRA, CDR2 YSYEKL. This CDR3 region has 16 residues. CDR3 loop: CASSQEAAGGSDTQYF. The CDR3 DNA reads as TGCGCCAGCAGCCAAGAAGCTGCGGGGGGATCAGATACGCAGTATTTT.

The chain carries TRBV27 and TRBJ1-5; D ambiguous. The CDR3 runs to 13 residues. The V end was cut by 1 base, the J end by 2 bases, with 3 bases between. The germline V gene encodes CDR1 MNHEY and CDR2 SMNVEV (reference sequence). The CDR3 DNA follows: TGTGCCAGCAGTTTATTCGGCAATCAGCCCCAGCATTTT. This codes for CASSLFGNQPQHF.

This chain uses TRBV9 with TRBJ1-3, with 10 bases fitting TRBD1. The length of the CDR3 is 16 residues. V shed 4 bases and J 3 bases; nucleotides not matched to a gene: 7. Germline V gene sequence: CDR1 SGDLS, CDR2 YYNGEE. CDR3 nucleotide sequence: TGTGCCAGCAGCCCCCAGACAGGGGGCTATGGAAACACCATATATTTT. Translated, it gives CASSPQTGGYGNTIYF.